This TCR beta chain was sequenced for a study of neurological immune-mediated disorders. Findings and limits, study-wide: Private repertoires in all groups were suggested by the absence of shared CDR3 amino acid sequences among expanded clones across subjects.

Germline loops: CDR1 SQVTM, CDR2 ANQGSEA. This CDR3 spans 13 amino acids. The cDNA was generated through 5'RACE incorporating 10-nucleotide random UMIs. TCRdb fed the 5' RACE reads into MiXCR, producing one record per CDR3 protein. Of approximately 38,000 distinct CDR3 sequences in the sample, around a tenth were seen once. A remark on this clonotype: Its target is unknown. The germline gene is not matched at one end of the junction; a read error may be the cause.

The sequenced material came from CD4+ T cells from blood. The chain has TRBV29-1 and TRBJ2-2, with 7 bases identical to TRBD1. This TCR came from a young woman with HTLV-1-associated myelopathy (HAM/TSP). The CDR3 DNA reads TGCAGTGCCCGGGACAGCTCCACCGAGGAGCTGTTTTTT. It is translated as CSARDSSTEELFF.